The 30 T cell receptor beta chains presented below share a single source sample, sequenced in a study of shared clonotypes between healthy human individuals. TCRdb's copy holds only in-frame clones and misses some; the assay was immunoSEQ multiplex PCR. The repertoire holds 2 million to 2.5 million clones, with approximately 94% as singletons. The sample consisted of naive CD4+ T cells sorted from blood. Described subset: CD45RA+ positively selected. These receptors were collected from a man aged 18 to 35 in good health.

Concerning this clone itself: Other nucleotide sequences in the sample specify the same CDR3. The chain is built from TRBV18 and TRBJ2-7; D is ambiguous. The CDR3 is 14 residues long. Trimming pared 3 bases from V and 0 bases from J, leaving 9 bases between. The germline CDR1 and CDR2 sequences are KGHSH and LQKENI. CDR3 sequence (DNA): TGTGCCAGCTCACCTCGGCAGAGCTCCTACGAGCAGTACTTC. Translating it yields CASSPRQSSYEQYF.

Written as DNA, the CDR3 is TGTGCCAGCAGCTTATCAGGGTACGGGGGCGAGGAGACCCAGTACTTC. Translating it yields CASSLSGYGGEETQYF. The rearrangement links TRBV11-2 to TRBJ2-5; D might be TRBD1 or TRBD2, each matching 6 bases. This CDR3 has 16 residues. V lost 2 bases and J lost 5, with 18 bases in between. The germline gives CDR1 SGHAT, CDR2 FQNNGV.

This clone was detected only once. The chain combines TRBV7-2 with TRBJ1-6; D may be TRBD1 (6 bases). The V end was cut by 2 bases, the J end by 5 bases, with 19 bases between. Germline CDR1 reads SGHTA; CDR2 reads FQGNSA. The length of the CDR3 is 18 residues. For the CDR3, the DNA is TGTGCCAGCAGCTTACGAAGAAAGGGGGAAGGAGATAATTCACCCCTCCACTTT. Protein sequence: CASSLRRKGEGDNSPLHF. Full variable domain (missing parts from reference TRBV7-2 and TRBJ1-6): GAGVSQSPSNKVTEKGKDVELRCDPISGHTALYWYRQSLGQGLEFLIYFQGNSAPDKSGLPSDRFSAERTGGSVSTLTIQRTQQEDSAVYLCASSLRRKGEGDNSPLHFGNGTRLTVT.

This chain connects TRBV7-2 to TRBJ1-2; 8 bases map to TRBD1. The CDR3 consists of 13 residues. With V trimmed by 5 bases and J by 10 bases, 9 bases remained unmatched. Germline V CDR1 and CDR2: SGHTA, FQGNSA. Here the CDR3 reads CASSLGQGRVYTF. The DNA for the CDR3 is TGTGCCAGCAGCCTTGGACAGGGACGCGTCTACACCTTC.

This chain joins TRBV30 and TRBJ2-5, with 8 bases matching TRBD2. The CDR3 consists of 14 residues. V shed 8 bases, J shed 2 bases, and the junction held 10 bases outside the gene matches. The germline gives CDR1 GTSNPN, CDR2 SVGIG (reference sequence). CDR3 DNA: TGTGCCGGAACCTTAGCGGGGAAACAAGAGACCCAGTACTTC. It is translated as CAGTLAGKQETQYF.

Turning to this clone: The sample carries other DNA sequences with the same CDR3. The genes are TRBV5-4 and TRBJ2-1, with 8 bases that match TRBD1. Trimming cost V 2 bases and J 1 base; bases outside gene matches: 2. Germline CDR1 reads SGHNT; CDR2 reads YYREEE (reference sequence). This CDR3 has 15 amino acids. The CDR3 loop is CASSLGQGSYNEQFF. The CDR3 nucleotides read TGTGCCAGCAGCTTAGGACAGGGATCCTACAATGAGCAGTTCTTC. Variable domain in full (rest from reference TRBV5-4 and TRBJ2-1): ETGVTQSPTHLIKTRGQQVTLRCSSQSGHNTVSWYQQALGQGPQFIFQYYREEENGRGNFPPRFSGLQFPNYSSELNVNALELDDSALYLCASSLGQGSYNEQFFGPGTRLTVL.

The CDR3, as DNA: TGCGCCAGCAGCTTACTGACTAGCGGGAGTGCCAATGAGCAGTTCTTC. This sequence encodes CASSLLTSGSANEQFF. The V call is TRBV5-1, the J call TRBJ2-1; 12 nucleotides agree with TRBD2. Trimming at V came to 2 bases and at J to 6 bases, leaving 6 bases not matched to a gene. Germline CDR1 is SGHRS and CDR2 is YFSETQ. The CDR3 extends over 16 amino acids. The full variable domain, with the rest looked up from reference TRBV5-1 and TRBJ2-1, is KAGVTQTPRYLIKTRGQQVTLSCSPISGHRSVSWYQQTPGQGLQFLFEYFSETQRNKGNFPGRFSGRQFSNSRSEMNVSTLELGDSALYLCASSLLTSGSANEQFFGPGTRLTVL.

CDR3 in DNA: TGTGCCAGCAGCGTAGGACTAGCGGGGTTTGCGAACACCGGGGAGCTGTTTTTT. It codes for CASSVGLAGFANTGELFF. This chain links TRBV9 with TRBJ2-2; 11 bases line up with TRBD2. V trimming: 0 bases; J trimming: 0 bases; junction bases outside the gene matches: 4. This CDR3 is built from 18 residues. Germline V gene sequence: CDR1 SGDLS, CDR2 YYNGEE.

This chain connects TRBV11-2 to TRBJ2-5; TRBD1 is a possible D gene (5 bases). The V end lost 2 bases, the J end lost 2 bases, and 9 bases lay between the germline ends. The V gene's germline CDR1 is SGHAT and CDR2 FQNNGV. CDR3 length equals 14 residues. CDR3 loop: CASSLLRQQETQYF. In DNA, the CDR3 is TGTGCCAGCAGCTTACTGAGACAGCAAGAGACCCAGTACTTC.

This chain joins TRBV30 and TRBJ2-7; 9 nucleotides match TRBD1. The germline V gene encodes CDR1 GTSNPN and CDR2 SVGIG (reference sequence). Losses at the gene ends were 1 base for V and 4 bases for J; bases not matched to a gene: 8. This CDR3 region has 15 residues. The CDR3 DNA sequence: TGTGCCTGGAGTGATGGCGGGACAGGGTATTACGAGCAGTACTTC. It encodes CAWSDGGTGYYEQYF.

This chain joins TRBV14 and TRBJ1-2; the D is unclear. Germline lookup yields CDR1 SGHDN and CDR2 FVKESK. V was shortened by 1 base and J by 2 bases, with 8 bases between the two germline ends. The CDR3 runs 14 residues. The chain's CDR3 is CASSQVGKNYGYTF. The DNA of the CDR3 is TGTGCCAGCAGCCAAGTCGGAAAGAACTATGGCTACACCTTC.

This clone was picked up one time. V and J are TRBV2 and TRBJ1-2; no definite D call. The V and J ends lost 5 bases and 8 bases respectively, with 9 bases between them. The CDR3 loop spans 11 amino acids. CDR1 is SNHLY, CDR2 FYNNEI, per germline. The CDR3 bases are TGTGCCAGCAGTCGGAAGGGCGGCTACACCTTC. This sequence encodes CASSRKGGYTF.

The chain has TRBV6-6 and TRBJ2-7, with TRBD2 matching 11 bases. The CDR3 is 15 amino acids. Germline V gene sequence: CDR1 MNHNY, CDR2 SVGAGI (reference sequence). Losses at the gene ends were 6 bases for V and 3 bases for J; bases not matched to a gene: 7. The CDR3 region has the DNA TGTGCCAGCAGGCCACTAGCGGGAGAAATCTACGAGCAGTACTTC. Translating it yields CASRPLAGEIYEQYF.

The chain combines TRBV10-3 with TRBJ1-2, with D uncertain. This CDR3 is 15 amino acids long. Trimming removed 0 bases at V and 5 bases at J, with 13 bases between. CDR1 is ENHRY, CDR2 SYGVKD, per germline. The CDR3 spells CAISESHKLGYGYTF. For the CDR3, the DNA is TGTGCCATCAGTGAGTCTCACAAGTTGGGGTATGGCTACACCTTC.

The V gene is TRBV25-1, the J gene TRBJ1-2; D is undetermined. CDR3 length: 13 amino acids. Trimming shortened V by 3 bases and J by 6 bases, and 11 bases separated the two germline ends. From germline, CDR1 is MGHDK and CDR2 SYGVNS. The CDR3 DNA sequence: TGTGCCAGCAGTGAGAACCCCTATAATGGCTACACCTTC. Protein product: CASSENPYNGYTF.

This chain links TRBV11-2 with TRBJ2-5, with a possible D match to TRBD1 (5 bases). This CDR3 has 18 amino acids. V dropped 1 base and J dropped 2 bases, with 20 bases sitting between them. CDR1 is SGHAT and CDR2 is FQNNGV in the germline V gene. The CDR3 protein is CASSLGQGPIIPQETQYF. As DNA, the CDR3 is TGTGCCAGCAGCTTAGGCCAGGGTCCAATAATCCCACAAGAGACCCAGTACTTC.

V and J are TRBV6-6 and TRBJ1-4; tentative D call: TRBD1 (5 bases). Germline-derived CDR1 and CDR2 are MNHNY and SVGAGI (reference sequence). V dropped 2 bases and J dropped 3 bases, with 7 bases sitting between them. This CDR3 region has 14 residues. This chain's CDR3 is CASSYDSANEKLFF. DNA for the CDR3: TGTGCCAGCAGTTACGACAGCGCTAATGAAAAACTGTTTTTT.

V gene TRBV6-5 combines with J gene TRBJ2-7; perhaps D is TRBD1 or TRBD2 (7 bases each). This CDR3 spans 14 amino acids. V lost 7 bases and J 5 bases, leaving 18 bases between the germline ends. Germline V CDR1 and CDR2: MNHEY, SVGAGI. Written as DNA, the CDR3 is TGTGCCAGCACCCGGGGGGCCCAGGGGGACGAGCAGTACTTC. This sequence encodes CASTRGAQGDEQYF.

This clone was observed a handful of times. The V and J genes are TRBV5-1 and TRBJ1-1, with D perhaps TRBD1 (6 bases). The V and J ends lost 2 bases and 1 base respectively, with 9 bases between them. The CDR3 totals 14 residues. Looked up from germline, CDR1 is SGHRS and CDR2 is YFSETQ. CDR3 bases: TGCGCCAGCAGCTTACAGGGAAAGAACACTGAAGCTTTCTTT. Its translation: CASSLQGKNTEAFF.

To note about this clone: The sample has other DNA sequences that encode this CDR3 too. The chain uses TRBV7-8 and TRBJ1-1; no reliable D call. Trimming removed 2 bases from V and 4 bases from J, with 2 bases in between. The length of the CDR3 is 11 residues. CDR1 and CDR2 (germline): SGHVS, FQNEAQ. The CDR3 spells CASSLTTEAFF. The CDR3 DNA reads TGTGCCAGCAGCTTAACCACTGAAGCTTTCTTT. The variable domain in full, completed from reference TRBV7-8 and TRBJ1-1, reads GAGVSQSPRYKVAKRGQDVALRCDPISGHVSLFWYQQALGQGPEFLTYFQNEAQLDKSGLPSDRFFAERPEGSVSTLKIQRTQQEDSAVYLCASSLTTEAFFGQGTRLTVV.

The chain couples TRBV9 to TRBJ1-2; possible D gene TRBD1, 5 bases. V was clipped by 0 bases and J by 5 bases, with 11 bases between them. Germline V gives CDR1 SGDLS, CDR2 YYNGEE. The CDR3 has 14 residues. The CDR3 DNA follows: TGTGCCAGCAGCGTAGAAGGGGTGGGGTATGGCTACACCTTC. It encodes CASSVEGVGYGYTF.

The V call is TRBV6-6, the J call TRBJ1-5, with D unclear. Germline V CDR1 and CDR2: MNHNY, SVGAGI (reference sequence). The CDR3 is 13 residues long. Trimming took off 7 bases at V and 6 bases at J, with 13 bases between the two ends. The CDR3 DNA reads TGTGCCAGCACGGGCAGTCCGCGTCAGCCCCAGCATTTT. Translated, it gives CASTGSPRQPQHF.

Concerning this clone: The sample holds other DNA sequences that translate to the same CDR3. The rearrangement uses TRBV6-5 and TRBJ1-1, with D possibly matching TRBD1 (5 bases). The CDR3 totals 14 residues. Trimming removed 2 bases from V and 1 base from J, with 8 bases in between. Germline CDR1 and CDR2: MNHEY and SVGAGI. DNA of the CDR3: TGTGCCAGCAGTTACGGGGGAACGAACACTGAAGCTTTCTTT. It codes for CASSYGGTNTEAFF.

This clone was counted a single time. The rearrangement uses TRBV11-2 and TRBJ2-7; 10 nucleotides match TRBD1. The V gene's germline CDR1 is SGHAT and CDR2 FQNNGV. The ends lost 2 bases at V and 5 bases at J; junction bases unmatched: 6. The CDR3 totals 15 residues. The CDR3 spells CASSLKGTGAHEQYF. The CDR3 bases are TGTGCCAGCAGCTTAAAGGGGACAGGGGCCCACGAGCAGTACTTC.

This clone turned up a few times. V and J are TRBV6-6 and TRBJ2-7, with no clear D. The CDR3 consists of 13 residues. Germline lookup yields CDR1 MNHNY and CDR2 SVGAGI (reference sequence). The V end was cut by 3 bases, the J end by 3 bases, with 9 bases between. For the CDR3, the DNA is TGTGCCAGCAGTTATGGCAGCGACTACGAGCAGTACTTC. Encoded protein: CASSYGSDYEQYF.

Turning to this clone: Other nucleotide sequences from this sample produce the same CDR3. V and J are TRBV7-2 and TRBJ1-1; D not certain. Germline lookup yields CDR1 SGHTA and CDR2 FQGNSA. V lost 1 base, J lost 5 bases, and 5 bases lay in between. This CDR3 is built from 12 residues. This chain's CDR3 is CASSLVRTEAFF. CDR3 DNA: TGTGCCAGCAGCTTAGTGAGAACTGAAGCTTTCTTT.

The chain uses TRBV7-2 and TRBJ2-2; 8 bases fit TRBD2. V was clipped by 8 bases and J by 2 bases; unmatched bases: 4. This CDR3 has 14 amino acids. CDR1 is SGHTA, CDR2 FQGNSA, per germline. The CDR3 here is CASLIAGNTGELFF. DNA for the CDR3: TGTGCCAGCCTTATAGCGGGAAACACCGGGGAGCTGTTTTTT.

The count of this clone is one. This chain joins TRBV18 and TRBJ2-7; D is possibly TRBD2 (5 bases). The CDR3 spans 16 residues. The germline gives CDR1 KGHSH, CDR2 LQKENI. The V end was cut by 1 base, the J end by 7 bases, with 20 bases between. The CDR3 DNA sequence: TGTGCCAGCTCACCACGACCGGGGTCCGAGAAAGGGGAGCAGTACTTC. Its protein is CASSPRPGSEKGEQYF.

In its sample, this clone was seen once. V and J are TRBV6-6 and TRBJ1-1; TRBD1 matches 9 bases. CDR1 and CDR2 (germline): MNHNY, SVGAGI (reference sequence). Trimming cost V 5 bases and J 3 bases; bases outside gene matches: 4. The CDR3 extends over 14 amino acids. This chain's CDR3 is CASSETGGDTEAFF. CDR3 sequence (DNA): TGTGCCAGCAGTGAGACAGGGGGGGACACTGAAGCTTTCTTT.

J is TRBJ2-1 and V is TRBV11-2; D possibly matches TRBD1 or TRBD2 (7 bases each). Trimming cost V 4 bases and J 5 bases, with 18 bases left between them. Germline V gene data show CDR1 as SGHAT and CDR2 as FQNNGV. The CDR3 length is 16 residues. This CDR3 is CASSYLGQGGNNEQFF. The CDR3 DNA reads TGTGCCAGCAGCTATTTGGGGCAGGGGGGGAACAATGAGCAGTTCTTC.